The TCR beta chain described here comes from a study of blood T cell repertoires in COVID-19. Whole-study context: Whether acute or convalescent, the COVID-19 samples came from the United States, Italy and Spain. From T cells, B-cell-depleted T cells, or PBMCs came the material, which was cDNA or gDNA.

Original analysis: By means of reference gene primer amplification, nucleated cell counts were estimated. Clones were sequenced by immunoSEQ multiplex PCR, and TCRdb holds only the in-frame ones, with some missing. V and J calls and clone size follow that table, whereas D and trimming were derived from the DNA. The sample carries just over 95,000 clones, 75% to 95% recorded once. The clonotype was recovered from a man in his sixties with acute or convalescent COVID-19. Input material: peripheral blood.

The chain's CDR3 is CASTRTIAFF. CDR3 DNA sequence: TGTGCCAGCACCCGCACAATAGCTTTCTTT. The rearrangement joins TRBV2 to TRBJ1-1; D is unclear. Germline CDR1 SNHLY, CDR2 FYNNEI. V lost 7 bases, J lost 10 bases, and 10 bases lay in between. The CDR3 has 10 residues.